Below, one T cell receptor (beta chain) is given with its context. The antigen is undetermined. This CDR3 has 13 amino acids. Germline CDR1 reads SGHTA; CDR2 reads FQGNSA. Trimming shortened V by 4 bases and J by 4 bases, and 11 bases separated the two germline ends. The data originate from a study of cytomegalovirus exposure and HLA in healthy donors. For the study at large: Approximately 180 million T cells yielded more than 90 million unique TCR beta sequences, as an earlier analysis found. The study's early data release held around 85 million unique TCRs from HLA-typed donors.

Study outcomes and limitations: The records held CMV serostatus as the only immune exposure information.

The primer mix had 60 Vbeta and 13 Jbeta primers. The repertoire was sequenced with immunoSEQ multiplex PCR; TCRdb's copy has only in-frame clones and lacks some. Of 99,000 or so clones in the sample, over 75% were seen once. Sampled while nominally healthy, donors likely had unrecorded immune exposures. Material: PBMCs. This TCR was recovered from a man aged 60 to 75 in good health and CMV-seropositive. This chain joins TRBV7-2 and TRBJ2-7; D unclear. CDR3: CASSSDHLYEQYF. DNA for the CDR3: TGTGCCAGCAGCTCAGATCATTTATACGAGCAGTACTTC.